Listed below are T cell receptor beta chains from one sample, sequenced in a study of beta chain features in type 1 diabetes. The repertoire was sequenced with immunoSEQ multiplex PCR; TCRdb's copy has only in-frame clones and lacks some. This table holds some 150,000 clones, less than 10% found once. Sequenced sample: central memory CD4+ T cells from blood. The origin of the receptors is a woman between 35 and 50 years old in good health. Both conserved end residues are part of each CDR3. Fields, in order: clone size, V gene, J gene, D gene, CDR3 DNA, CDR3 protein. D genes are given only for firm matches. Not all rows give a size; the values are once, few, many and, for expanded clones, a class.

few	TRBV6-4	TRBJ2-3	TRBD2	TGTGCCAGCAGCCCTAGCGGGGGCCCAGATACGCAGTATTTT	CASSPSGGPDTQYF
few	TRBV27	TRBJ2-3	NA	TGTGCCAGCAGTTTATTCAGGGGCACAGATACGCAGTATTTT	CASSLFRGTDTQYF
NA	TRBV18	TRBJ1-3	NA	TGTGCCAGCTCACCATCCAGGGCCTCTGGAAACACCATATATTTT	CASSPSRASGNTIYF
few	TRBV7-2	TRBJ2-1	TRBD2	TGTGCCAGCAGCCCAACCCGGGGACTAGCGGGGGCGTACAATGAGCAGTTCTTC	CASSPTRGLAGAYNEQFF
NA	TRBV6-5	TRBJ1-3	NA	TGTGCCAGCAGCATCAGCTCTGGAAACACCATATATTTT	CASSISSGNTIYF
NA	TRBV4-1	TRBJ1-5	NA	TGCGCCAGCAGCCAAGAATCGAGGGCAGCCAATCAGCCCCAGCATTTT	CASSQESRAANQPQHF
NA	TRBV6-5	TRBJ2-1	TRBD1	TGTGCCAGCAGTCCGACAGGGACCAATGAGCAGTTCTTC	CASSPTGTNEQFF
NA	TRBV19	TRBJ1-4	NA	TGTGCCAGTAGTATAGTCAGTGTTCAGGGCCTGAGGAATGAAAAACTGTTTTTT	CASSIVSVQGLRNEKLFF
few	TRBV6-5	TRBJ2-5	NA	TGTGCCAGCAGTTATTTGGCGGCCTCTCAAGAGACCCAGTACTTC	CASSYLAASQETQYF
NA	TRBV5-1	TRBJ1-1	TRBD1	TGCGCCAGCAGCCAACAGGGGACCACTGAAGCTTTCTTT	CASSQQGTTEAFF
few	TRBV6-5	TRBJ1-3	TRBD1	TGTGCCAGCAGTTTTCTTAGGACAGGCGTGGGAAACACCATATATTTT	CASSFLRTGVGNTIYF
NA	TRBV4-3	TRBJ1-1	NA	TGCGCCAGCAGCCAAGTTCCCAGAACCGGGGAAGCTTTCTTT	CASSQVPRTGEAFF
few	TRBV21-1	TRBJ2-1	NA	TGTGCCAGCAGCAAGGTGGGACTAGCGGACAATGAGCAGTTCTTC	CASSKVGLADNEQFF
NA	TRBV5-4	TRBJ1-1	NA	TGTGCCAGCAGCTTGATGGTATTCAGAATGAACACTGAAGCTTTCTTT	CASSLMVFRMNTEAFF
NA	TRBV6-1	TRBJ1-1	NA	TGTGCCAGCATGCGGTACGCTGAAGCTTTCTTT	CASMRYAEAFF
NA	TRBV4-2	TRBJ1-1	TRBD1	TGTGCCAGCAGCCTCCGAGGGGACAGGGACACTGAAGCTTTCTTT	CASSLRGDRDTEAFF
NA	TRBV5-1	TRBJ2-3	TRBD1	TGCGCCAGCAGCTTGGGGGACAGTGGGAGAGATACGCAGTATTTT	CASSLGDSGRDTQYF
NA	TRBV4-2	TRBJ1-2	NA	TGTGCCAGCAGCCGGGATGGGCAGGGGTTAAACTATGGCTACACCTTC	CASSRDGQGLNYGYTF
few	TRBV19	TRBJ2-5	NA	TGTGCCAGTAGTATGGAGGAGACCCAGTACTTC	CASSMEETQYF
NA	TRBV5-1	TRBJ1-2	NA	TGCGCCAGCAGCTTGGGGCTGGTCTCTGGCTATGGCTACACCTTC	CASSLGLVSGYGYTF
NA	TRBV6-1	TRBJ2-7	TRBD2	TGTGCCAGCAGTCCCCAAGCGGGGGGCCGAAAAGAGCAGTACTTC	CASSPQAGGRKEQYF
NA	TRBV2	TRBJ1-1	NA	TGTGCCAGCATTAGTGGGAACACTGAAGCTTTCTTT	CASISGNTEAFF
many	TRBV7-9	TRBJ1-2	NA	TGTGCCAGCAGCTCCAGCGGGGTCATCTATGGCTACACCTTC	CASSSSGVIYGYTF
NA	TRBV7-9	TRBJ1-2	NA	TGTGCCAGCAGCTTACAGGGGCTCTATGGCTACACCTTC	CASSLQGLYGYTF
few	TRBV4-1	TRBJ1-2	TRBD1	TGCGCCAGCAGCCCGGGACAGGGGTTAGAATATGGCTACACCTTC	CASSPGQGLEYGYTF
NA	TRBV9	TRBJ1-4	NA	TGTGCCAGCAGCGTAGTCAACGGAGAGAATGAAAAACTGTTTTTT	CASSVVNGENEKLFF
once	TRBV7-2	TRBJ1-5	NA	TGTGCCAGCAGCTTAGCGGAGACAGGCAATCAGCCCCAGCATTTT	CASSLAETGNQPQHF
few	TRBV7-7	TRBJ2-3	NA	TGTGCCAGCAGCTTAGGGTATCGGGATACGCAGTATTTT	CASSLGYRDTQYF
NA	TRBV25-1	TRBJ1-2	NA	TGTGCCAGCAGTGAATCCGGTGGCTACACCTTC	CASSESGGYTF
NA	TRBV6-5	TRBJ2-1	NA	TGTGCCAGCAGACTCAGGGGTCGCACCTACAATGAGCAGTTCTTC	CASRLRGRTYNEQFF
few	TRBV2	TRBJ2-6	NA	TGTGCCAGCAGGTCAGGGGCTGGGGCCAACGTCCTGACTTTC	CASRSGAGANVLTF
NA	TRBV10-3	TRBJ2-7	NA	TGTGCCATCAGTCAGGGAACCTACGAGCAGTACTTC	CAISQGTYEQYF
few	TRBV5-1	TRBJ2-7	TRBD1	TGCGCCAGCTCGAGGACAGGGAGTGCCTACGAGCAGTACTTC	CASSRTGSAYEQYF
NA	TRBV19	TRBJ1-1	NA	TGTGCCAGTAGTATTGAGGGAGCTGAAGCTTTCTTT	CASSIEGAEAFF
NA	TRBV9	TRBJ2-2	TRBD2	TGTGCCAGCAGCGTAGGACTAGCGGGGGGGAGTGCCGGGGAGCTGTTTTTT	CASSVGLAGGSAGELFF
NA	TRBV5-1	TRBJ2-7	NA	TGCGCCAGCAGCCTCCTAAGCTCCTACGAGCAGTACTTC	CASSLLSSYEQYF
NA	TRBV6-5	TRBJ2-2	TRBD1	TGTGCCAGCAGTTACGACAGGGGGACTTACACCGGGGAGCTGTTTTTT	CASSYDRGTYTGELFF
NA	TRBV27	TRBJ1-4	NA	TGTGCCAGCAGTTTCGGAGGGGCTAATGAAAAACTGTTTTTT	CASSFGGANEKLFF